This T cell receptor beta chain was sequenced for a study of spatial heterogeneity in lung cancer. One entry per CDR3 protein results from TCRdb running MiXCR on the 5' RACE reads. This sample has more than 40,000 distinct CDR3 sequences, with 20% to 25% found just once. Remarks on this clonotype: What it binds is not known.

Time point: blood at routine non-recurrence follow-up after resection. Tumor, nontumor lung or frozen PBMC supplied whole RNA, sequenced without sorting. General study results and limits: Blood showed ubiquitous tumor TCRs more often at resection than at routine follow-up.

The CDR3 has 16 residues. J was trimmed by 2 bases and V by 8 bases; bases with no gene match: 14. The rearrangement uses TRBV12-3 or TRBV12-4 and TRBJ1-2, with TRBD1 matching 7 bases. Material: PBMCs, obtained at follow-up. This receptor was taken from a female donor with early-stage non-small cell lung cancer. CDR3 bases: TGTGCCAGCTATTCTCTCTTAACGACAGGGAACTATGGCTACACCTTC. It specifies CASYSLLTTGNYGYTF.